The clone carrying this T cell receptor (beta chain) was detected only a few times. Its target is not known. V dropped 3 bases and J dropped 1 base, with 10 bases sitting between them. The germline CDR1 and CDR2 sequences are KGHSH and LQKENI. The CDR3 totals 15 residues. Time point reported: patch test 1, 2 weeks after DPC sensitization. Treatment reported: therapeutic diphenylcyclopropenone sensitization with weekly scalp DPC. The authors' processing: A typical sample had around 96,000 TCRs, with about 23,224 to 750,000 overall. Using its own MiXCR run on the RACE reads, TCRdb lists one record per CDR3 protein. In this record, the V and J calls reflect TCRdb's handling and not the investigators' own analysis. This table holds about 99,000 distinct CDR3 sequences, around 12% found once. This entry belongs to a study of human T cells and chemical hapten exposure. On the study more broadly: Skin on the upper inner arm, roughly 2 cm by roughly 2 cm in size, was sensitized with 2% DPC. The patients, most of them female, presented with alopecia areata, totalis or universalis.

Overall study results and limits: Patch test score showed a positive correlation with PT1 expanded TCR counts.

This specimen consisted of whole blood, obtained in connection with sensitization to the hapten diphenylcyclopropenone (DPC). The TCR sequence derives from a woman aged 40 to 50 with alopecia areata. Some clones in this sample may be carry-over from other donors' samples. The chain recombines TRBV18 with TRBJ2-4; D not certain. CDR3 sequence reads: CASSPRRYAKNIQYF. CDR3 nucleotides: TGTGCCAGCTCACCCCGCCGGTATGCCAAAAACATTCAGTACTTC.